The 32 T cell receptor beta chains reported below all come from one sample, sequenced in a study of blood T cells in healthy people across ages. A second about 6 to 12 cycle PCR used barcoded and J-beta primers. Each CDR3 protein is one row after TCRdb ran MiXCR on the 5' RACE reads. Of 750,000 to 950,000 distinct CDR3 sequences listed, 25% to 35% were seen once; the top ten hold 10%. Another study also made use of these data, one on T cells of mothers and their children.

Sequencing was carried out using blood. The source of these receptors is a woman aged 35 to 49 in good health.

About this clonotype: An end of the junction does not agree with germline; a read error may underlie this. The chain links TRBV7-9 to TRBJ2-7; TRBD2 aligns across 15 bases. The DNA end is a closer match to TRBJ2-5, so the J assignment may be wrong. The CDR3 is made up of 17 amino acids. CDR1 and CDR2 (germline): SEHNR, FQNEAQ (reference sequence). CDR3 sequence: CAGSPGLAGGPKETQYF. The DNA of the CDR3 is TGTGCCGGCAGCCCGGGACTAGCGGGGGGACCCAAAGAGACCCAGTACTTC.

This clonotype was seen a handful of times. The CDR3 sequence is CASRRTGVYGYTF. As DNA, the CDR3 is TGTGCCAGTAGACGGACAGGGGTCTATGGCTACACCTTC. The chain has TRBV19 and TRBJ1-2, with TRBD1 matching 9 bases. Germline-derived CDR1 and CDR2 are LNHDA and SQIVND (reference sequence). After removal of 6 bases from V and 4 bases from J, the junction contained 3 bases not matched to a gene. The CDR3 spans 13 residues.

The chain recombines TRBV5-1 with TRBJ2-3, with D possibly matching TRBD2 (7 bases). CDR3 size: 13 residues. Trimming took off 6 bases at V and 5 bases at J, with 13 bases between the two ends. Germline V gives CDR1 SGHRS, CDR2 YFSETQ. The CDR3 DNA follows: TGCGCCAGCAATCGGGGGGCTGAAGATACGCAGTATTTT. This codes for CASNRGAEDTQYF.

The chain carries TRBV7-2 and TRBJ1-4; D possibly corresponds to TRBD1 (5 bases). Germline V gene sequence: CDR1 SGHTA, CDR2 FQGNSA. Trimming took 7 bases from V and 4 from J, leaving 13 bases between them. The CDR3 loop spans 14 amino acids. The DNA of the CDR3 is TGTGCCAGCAAAGCAGGGCGGTATAATGAAAAACTGTTTTTT. Protein product: CASKAGRYNEKLFF.

Worth noting for this clonotype: At one end, the junction sequence differs from germline, possibly due to a read error. The J gene is TRBJ2-1, the V gene TRBV10-3; possibly TRBD2 for D (7 bases). The CDR3 covers 13 residues. Germline assignment: CDR1 ENHRY and CDR2 SYGVKD. In nucleotides, the CDR3 is TGTGCCATCAGCACTGCGGGGGACAATGGGCAGTTCTTC. It encodes CAISTAGDNGQFF.

This clonotype was counted only a few times. This may arise from a read error, as a much more abundant clone is one base away. The CDR3: CSAREGACNQPQHF. As DNA, the CDR3 is TGCAGTGCTAGAGAAGGGGCCTGCAATCAGCCCCAGCATTTT. This chain links TRBV20-1 with TRBJ1-5; a weak D match, TRBD1 (5 bases). The CDR3 is 14 residues long. In germline, CDR1 is DFQATT, CDR2 SNEGSKA (reference sequence). The V and J ends lost 0 bases and 2 bases respectively, with 8 bases between them.

This clonotype has more than one count but fewer than ten. The chain combines TRBV5-1 with TRBJ2-2; D is unclear. The germline V gene encodes CDR1 SGHRS and CDR2 YFSETQ. This CDR3 region has 15 residues. Trimming stripped 0 bases from V and 4 bases from J, with 10 bases between. The CDR3 DNA is TGCGCCAGCAGCTTGGCCAGGACCAGCACCGGGGAGCTGTTTTTT. Translating it yields CASSLARTSTGELFF. Variable domain in full (rest from reference TRBV5-1 and TRBJ2-2): KAGVTQTPRYLIKTRGQQVTLSCSPISGHRSVSWYQQTPGQGLQFLFEYFSETQRNKGNFPGRFSGRQFSNSRSEMNVSTLELGDSALYLCASSLARTSTGELFFGEGSRLTVL.

Here the CDR3 reads CASSAGGVYRETQYF. DNA of the CDR3: TGTGCCAGCAGCGCGGGCGGGGTTTACCGAGAGACCCAGTACTTC. The chain couples TRBV7-9 to TRBJ2-5, with D possibly being TRBD2 (6 bases). Germline V gene data show CDR1 as SEHNR and CDR2 as FQNEAQ (reference sequence). V gave up 5 bases and J gave up 4 bases, with 17 bases separating them. The CDR3 is made up of 15 amino acids.

V gene TRBV20-1 combines with J gene TRBJ1-1; no definite D call. V lost 7 bases to trimming and J lost 4 bases, with 13 bases between them. In germline, CDR1 is DFQATT, CDR2 SNEGSKA (reference sequence). CDR3 length: 12 residues. CDR3 protein: CSVLITGTEAFF. CDR3 in DNA: TGCAGTGTTCTAATCACGGGCACTGAAGCTTTCTTT.

This clonotype has a count of ten or more. This chain connects TRBV29-1 to TRBJ2-7; 8 bases map to TRBD1. The CDR3 length is 13 residues. Germline-derived CDR1 and CDR2 are SQVTM and ANQGSEA. V shed 0 bases, J shed 3 bases, and the junction held 1 base outside the gene matches. For the CDR3, the DNA is TGCAGCGTTGAAGAAACAGGGGGCTACGAGCAGTACTTC. Translation gives CSVEETGGYEQYF.

Of note for this clonotype: This may be a read error, as it is one base from a much larger clone. The chain combines TRBV21-1 with TRBJ2-7; the D call in the table, TRBD1, was not verified against the DNA. TRBV21-1 is flagged as a pseudogene. This CDR3 spans 16 amino acids. CDR3 coding DNA: TGTACCAGCAGCAAACGGTTTCCAACAGGGCAACACGAGCAGTACTTC. It yields the protein CTSSKRFPTGQHEQYF.

V is TRBV29-1 and J is TRBJ2-3, with 8 bases matching TRBD1. Unmatched junction bases numbered 5, after V lost 6 bases and J lost 6 bases. There are 12 residues in the CDR3. Germline loops: CDR1 SQVTM, CDR2 ANQGSEA. This CDR3 reads CSVEQGVDTQYF. The CDR3 nucleotides read TGCAGCGTCGAACAGGGGGTGGATACGCAGTATTTT.

Ten or more counts support this clonotype. The chain couples TRBV29-1 to TRBJ2-7, with D tentatively TRBD1 (7 bases). Germline CDR1 SQVTM, CDR2 ANQGSEA. The CDR3 runs 15 residues. Deletions cut 0 bases from V and 2 bases from J, with 14 bases between. The CDR3 loop reads CSVEDRRGPAYEQYF. For the CDR3, the DNA is TGCAGCGTTGAAGATAGGAGGGGGCCTGCCTACGAGCAGTACTTC.

In nucleotides, the CDR3 is TGTGCCAGCAGCTTATTTCAGGGACAAGAGACCCAGTACTTC. Its translation is CASSLFQGQETQYF. The rearrangement links TRBV7-9 to TRBJ2-5; D might be TRBD1 (5 bases). The CDR3 spans 14 residues. V lost 2 bases and J 2 bases, leaving 9 bases between the germline ends. Germline V gene lookup returns CDR1 SEHNR and CDR2 FQNEAQ (reference sequence).

Notes on this clonotype: This could be a read error, since a much larger clone is one nucleotide away. The V gene is TRBV4-2, the J gene TRBJ2-7, with 7 positions matching TRBD2. This CDR3 has 15 residues. Germline lookup yields CDR1 LGHNA and CDR2 YNFKEQ. CDR3 sequence reads: CTSSQASGVLYEQYF. The CDR3 DNA is TGTACCAGCAGCCAAGCCAGCGGGGTCCTATACGAGCAGTACTTC.

This clonotype was seen many times. The rearrangement joins TRBV12-3 or TRBV12-4 to TRBJ2-3; D possibly corresponds to TRBD2 (6 bases). This CDR3 is built from 15 residues. V was cut by 6 bases and J by 0 bases, with 13 bases left in between. The CDR3, as DNA: TGTGCCAGCAGCCCTTCTGGGACTAGCACAGATACGCAGTATTTT. It codes for CASSPSGTSTDTQYF.

The chain carries TRBV2 and TRBJ2-2; the D gene could be TRBD1 or TRBD2 (5 bases each). This CDR3 has 15 amino acids. The V gene lost 5 bases and the J gene lost 5 bases, with 15 bases spanning the gap. The germline V gene encodes CDR1 SNHLY and CDR2 FYNNEI. DNA of the CDR3: TGTGCCAGCAGTACAACGGGACCCCCAACCGGGGAGCTGTTTTTT. It translates to CASSTTGPPTGELFF.

V usage is TRBV5-1 and J usage is TRBJ2-5, with unresolved D. The germline V gene encodes CDR1 SGHRS and CDR2 YFSETQ. CDR3 length: 16 residues. V gave up 0 bases and J gave up 0 bases, with 12 bases separating them. CDR3 DNA: TGCGCCAGCAGCTTGGGGGCTACCACGTACCAAGAGACCCAGTACTTC. It yields the protein CASSLGATTYQETQYF.

The J gene is TRBJ1-3, the V gene TRBV29-1; a possible D gene is TRBD1 (6 bases). Trimming stripped 6 bases from V and 2 bases from J, with 11 bases between. Germline V gene sequence: CDR1 SQVTM, CDR2 ANQGSEA. CDR3 length: 13 residues. The chain's CDR3 is CSVGGAPGNTIYF. DNA of the CDR3: TGCAGCGTCGGGGGGGCCCCTGGAAACACCATATATTTT.

Many counts were recorded for this clonotype. This rearrangement joins TRBV29-1 to TRBJ2-6, with D perhaps TRBD2 (6 bases). V was trimmed by 4 bases and J by 0 bases, leaving 7 bases between them. Germline CDR1 SQVTM, CDR2 ANQGSEA. The CDR3 is 14 amino acids. The CDR3 loop is CSVAGVSGANVLTF. The CDR3, as DNA: TGCAGCGTTGCGGGGGTCTCTGGGGCCAACGTCCTGACTTTC.

This clonotype was seen a handful of times. CDR3 region: CASRTLTGNQPQHF. The CDR3 nucleotides read TGTGCCAGCAGGACCCTGACAGGGAACCAGCCCCAGCATTTT. This chain uses TRBV28 with TRBJ1-5; 7 nucleotides align to TRBD1. The CDR3 has 14 amino acids. Germline loops: CDR1 MDHEN, CDR2 SYDVKM. V lost 6 bases to trimming and J lost 7 bases; unmatched junction nucleotides: 9.

This clonotype was found a few times. The V call is TRBV7-2, the J call TRBJ1-5, with D unclear. Trimming shortened V by 3 bases and J by 5 bases, and 14 bases separated the two germline ends. The CDR3 is 15 amino acids. Germline V CDR1 and CDR2: SGHTA, FQGNSA. The CDR3 coding sequence is TGTGCCAGCAGCTTTAGGCAGGCAACGGATCAGCCCCAGCATTTT. Protein sequence: CASSFRQATDQPQHF.

The CDR3 region is CASSHGGGLNTEAFF. The CDR3 DNA reads as TGTGCCAGCAGCCATGGGGGGGGATTGAACACTGAAGCTTTCTTT. This chain connects TRBV9 to TRBJ1-1, with D perhaps TRBD1 (5 bases). V was shortened by 4 bases and J by 0 bases, with 13 bases between the two germline ends. Looked up from germline, CDR1 is SGDLS and CDR2 is YYNGEE. The CDR3 is made up of 15 amino acids.

This clonotype has only a few counts. The chain is built from TRBV4-2 and TRBJ2-2; a weak D match, TRBD2 (5 bases). V gave up 4 bases and J gave up 0 bases, with 15 bases separating them. The CDR3 is 17 residues long. CDR1 LGHNA and CDR2 YNFKEQ come from the germline V gene. The CDR3 loop is CASSPHERFANTGELFF. The CDR3 DNA sequence: TGTGCCAGCAGCCCCCATGAGCGGTTCGCGAACACCGGGGAGCTGTTTTTT.

This clonotype was observed a few times. The chain links TRBV20-1 to TRBJ2-7; TRBD1 aligns across 7 bases. CDR1 is DFQATT and CDR2 is SNEGSKA in the germline V gene (reference sequence). The trim removed 5 bases at V and 3 bases at J, leaving 4 bases unmatched. This CDR3 contains 12 residues. CDR3 DNA: TGCAGTGCTCCCCGGGACAGCTACGAGCAGTACTTC. This codes for CSAPRDSYEQYF.

The sample holds a few counts of this clonotype. V gene TRBV4-3 combines with J gene TRBJ2-4; 8 bases agree with TRBD2. Per germline, CDR1 LGHNA and CDR2 YSLEER. This CDR3 region has 20 residues. Losses at the gene ends were 0 bases for V and 2 bases for J; bases not matched to a gene: 15. Here the CDR3 reads CASSQELGQGAGVTKNIQYF. The CDR3 DNA reads TGCGCCAGCAGCCAAGAACTTGGTCAGGGAGCGGGGGTAACCAAAAACATTCAGTACTTC.

The V call is TRBV4-1, the J call TRBJ1-2; no clear D gene. Germline loops: CDR1 MGHRA, CDR2 YSYEKL. The CDR3 runs 15 residues. V lost 3 bases and J lost 2, with 13 bases in between. The DNA of the CDR3 is TGCGCCAGCAGCCACCCCCGGGCATCGAACTATGGCTACACCTTC. Its translation is CASSHPRASNYGYTF.

For this clonotype: The junction and the germline gene differ at one end; a read error may be behind it. This sequence joins TRBV6-5 and TRBJ2-5; D not resolved. The V gene's germline CDR1 is MNHEY and CDR2 SVGAGI. CDR3 length equals 13 residues. CDR3 amino acids: CASSPRIQEPQYF. DNA of the CDR3: TGTGCCAGCAGTCCCCGGATCCAAGAGCCCCAGTACTTC.

There are a few counts of this clonotype. The CDR3 here is CGATHRALHF. The CDR3 DNA is TGCGGGGCAACCCATCGGGCCCTCCACTTT. The V gene is TRBV5-1, the J gene TRBJ1-6; no firm D call. The germline CDR1 and CDR2 sequences are SGHRS and YFSETQ. This CDR3 region has 10 residues.

In this sample, this clonotype turned up many times. V and J are TRBV12-3 or TRBV12-4 and TRBJ2-7, with a weak D call TRBD2 (6 bases). Trimming took off 5 bases at V and 4 bases at J, with 12 bases between the two ends. The CDR3 totals 13 residues. The CDR3 sequence is CASSHGGPYEQYF. Written as DNA, the CDR3 is TGTGCCAGCAGTCACGGGGGTCCATACGAGCAGTACTTC.

Points on this clonotype: At one of its ends the junction is not consistent with the germline gene, which may arise from a read error. The rearrangement links TRBV7-7 to TRBJ2-5; D tentatively reads TRBD1 or TRBD2 (5 bases each). This CDR3 contains 16 residues. Germline V gene sequence: CDR1 SSHAT, CDR2 FNYEAQ (reference sequence). CDR3 in DNA: TGTGCTAGCAGCTTAGCCGGGACCCAGATTGGCGGGACCCAGTACTTC. Amino acids: CASSLAGTQIGGTQYF.

This clonotype was seen a handful of times. The rearrangement uses TRBV5-1 and TRBJ2-3; the match to TRBD2 covers 8 bases. With V trimmed by 4 bases and J by 4 bases, 2 bases remained unmatched. The CDR3 has 13 residues. Germline CDR1 SGHRS, CDR2 YFSETQ. In DNA, the CDR3 is TGCGCCAGCAGCAGTAGCGGGGCAGATACGCAGTATTTT. As protein: CASSSSGADTQYF. Drawing the rest from reference TRBV5-1 and TRBJ2-3, the complete variable domain is KAGVTQTPRYLIKTRGQQVTLSCSPISGHRSVSWYQQTPGQGLQFLFEYFSETQRNKGNFPGRFSGRQFSNSRSEMNVSTLELGDSALYLCASSSSGADTQYFGPGTRLTVL.